Each of the 25 T cell receptor beta chains below was sequenced from the same sample in a study of cytomegalovirus exposure and HLA in healthy donors. Profiled with immunoSEQ multiplex PCR; TCRdb holds only in-frame clones, not every one. The sample has fewer than 150,000 clones, 70% to 90% seen once. Sequencing was carried out using PBMCs. The origin of the receptors is a woman aged 18-35 years in good health and CMV-seropositive.

This clone came up once. This chain uses TRBV5-1 with TRBJ2-2; possibly TRBD2 for D (6 bases). V was clipped by 7 bases and J by 0 bases, with 10 bases between them. This CDR3 has 14 amino acids. Looked up from germline, CDR1 is SGHRS and CDR2 is YFSETQ. The CDR3 protein is CASRGNANTGELFF. The DNA of the CDR3 is TGCGCCAGCCGGGGGAACGCGAACACCGGGGAGCTGTTTTTT. Full variable domain (remainder filled in from reference TRBV5-1 and TRBJ2-2): KAGVTQTPRYLIKTRGQQVTLSCSPISGHRSVSWYQQTPGQGLQFLFEYFSETQRNKGNFPGRFSGRQFSNSRSEMNVSTLELGDSALYLCASRGNANTGELFFGEGSRLTVL.

The chain employs TRBV2 and TRBJ1-2; 8 nucleotides line up with TRBD1. V was clipped by 7 bases and J by 5 bases; unmatched bases: 9. Per the germline V gene, CDR1 is SNHLY and CDR2 is FYNNEI. This CDR3 is 14 amino acids long. The CDR3 region is CASTTDRANYGYTF. The CDR3 DNA is TGTGCCAGCACTACGGACAGGGCAAATTATGGCTACACCTTC.

The table lists this clone with a few counts. The chain employs TRBV19 and TRBJ1-2; no clear D gene. The CDR3 contains 13 residues. Germline V lookup: CDR1 LNHDA, CDR2 SQIVND (reference sequence). The V and J ends lost 3 bases and 8 bases respectively, with 13 bases between them. CDR3 nucleotide sequence: TGTGCCAGTAGTATCGATACAGCCCGCGGCTACACCTTC. This encodes CASSIDTARGYTF.

The chain combines TRBV6-1 with TRBJ2-7; 9 bases are a match to TRBD1. In germline, CDR1 is MNHNS, CDR2 SASEGT. The CDR3 has 14 residues. Unmatched junction bases numbered 2, after V lost 3 bases and J lost 2 bases. In nucleotides, the CDR3 is TGTGCCAGCAGTGACCGGGACAGGGCCTACGAGCAGTACTTC. Translating it yields CASSDRDRAYEQYF.

The chain employs TRBV28 and TRBJ2-2, with TRBD2 matching over 12 bases. V lost 6 bases and J lost 6; bases outside the gene matches: 8. The CDR3 spans 16 residues. Germline V gene sequence: CDR1 MDHEN, CDR2 SYDVKM. The CDR3 nucleotides are TGTGCCAGCAGGTCGACTAGCGGGAGTCGGGCCGGGGAGCTGTTTTTT. This codes for CASRSTSGSRAGELFF.

The rearrangement links TRBV5-6 to TRBJ2-1; no definite D call. The V end was cut by 0 bases, the J end by 9 bases, with 7 bases between. This CDR3 spans 12 amino acids. The V gene's germline CDR1 is SGHDT and CDR2 YYEEEE. The CDR3 DNA reads TGTGCCAGCAGCTTGGTACTTGGTGAGCAGTTCTTC. It encodes CASSLVLGEQFF. Looking up the rest from reference TRBV5-6 and TRBJ2-1 gives the full variable domain: DAGVTQSPTHLIKTRGQQVTLRCSPKSGHDTVSWYQQALGQGPQFIFQYYEEEERQRGNFPDRFSGHQFPNYSSELNVNALLLGDSALYLCASSLVLGEQFFGPGTRLTVL.

The chain has TRBV10-3 and TRBJ1-3; D remains unclear. V was shortened by 5 bases and J by 4 bases, with 3 bases between the two germline ends. This CDR3 is built from 11 residues. Germline assignment: CDR1 ENHRY and CDR2 SYGVKD. Here the CDR3 reads CAISSGNTIYF. DNA for the CDR3: TGTGCCATCAGTAGCGGAAACACCATATATTTT.

The chain uses TRBV7-2 and TRBJ1-2; TRBD1 aligns across 7 bases. There are 15 residues in the CDR3. Germline V CDR1 and CDR2: SGHTA, FQGNSA. The V gene end was trimmed by 2 bases and the J gene end by 8 bases; junction bases not matched to a gene: 11. The chain's CDR3 is CASSLSGTVGSGYTF. CDR3 bases: TGTGCCAGCAGCTTATCCGGGACAGTCGGATCAGGCTACACCTTC.

This sequence joins TRBV6-1 and TRBJ2-7; 10 nucleotides align to TRBD1. Unmatched junction bases numbered 3, after V lost 3 bases and J lost 1 base. CDR1 MNHNS and CDR2 SASEGT come from the germline V gene. The CDR3 length is 15 residues. The CDR3 DNA reads TGTGCCAGCAGTGAGGGACAGGGGATATCCTACGAGCAGTACTTC. Protein product: CASSEGQGISYEQYF.

The gene calls are TRBV25-1 and TRBJ2-4, with TRBD1 identical over 9 bases. The V segment lost 6 bases and the J segment 7 bases; nucleotides outside the gene matches: 1. The CDR3 is 12 residues long. Germline V CDR1 and CDR2: MGHDK, SYGVNS. The CDR3 reads CASRGQGNIQYF. In DNA, the CDR3 is TGTGCCAGCAGAGGACAGGGGAACATTCAGTACTTC.

The chain employs TRBV4-3 and TRBJ2-2, with TRBD1 matching 7 bases. Germline V gene lookup returns CDR1 LGHNA and CDR2 YSLEER. This CDR3 has 16 amino acids. The trim removed 0 bases at V and 4 bases at J, leaving 5 bases unmatched. This chain's CDR3 is CASSQEIAGGTGELFF. As DNA, the CDR3 is TGCGCCAGCAGCCAAGAGATCGCAGGGGGCACCGGGGAGCTGTTTTTT.

The genes are TRBV11-2 and TRBJ2-1, with 7 bases aligning to TRBD1. CDR1 SGHAT and CDR2 FQNNGV come from the germline V gene. V lost 4 bases and J lost 6; bases outside the gene matches: 12. This CDR3 has 16 amino acids. Here the CDR3 DNA reads TGTGCCAGCAGCTCGCGCCTGCCGGGACAGAGCAATGAGCAGTTCTTC. Translating gives CASSSRLPGQSNEQFF.

V and J are TRBV4-3 and TRBJ2-7; D is possibly TRBD2 (6 bases). The CDR3 is 12 amino acids. Germline values: CDR1 LGHNA, CDR2 YSLEER. V was cut by 6 bases and J by 6 bases, with 12 bases left in between. CDR3 sequence: CASRRKGGEQYF. Written as DNA, the CDR3 is TGCGCCAGCAGGCGGAAGGGAGGCGAGCAGTACTTC.

The chain joins TRBV5-1 to TRBJ2-3, with D unresolved. The germline V gene encodes CDR1 SGHRS and CDR2 YFSETQ. With 0 bases removed from V and 7 bases from J, the gap between germline ends came to 9 bases. CDR3 size: 13 residues. This CDR3 reads CASSLEASNTQYF. CDR3 bases: TGCGCCAGCAGCTTGGAAGCCTCAAATACGCAGTATTTT.

This clone was counted once. The chain couples TRBV9 to TRBJ2-5; D is perhaps TRBD1 (5 bases). The CDR3 has 14 amino acids. Trimming cost V 0 bases and J 2 bases, with 8 bases left between them. Germline CDR1 is SGDLS and CDR2 is YYNGEE. The CDR3 nucleotides are TGTGCCAGCAGCGTAGGGGCAGGGCAAGAGACCCAGTACTTC. Protein: CASSVGAGQETQYF.

J is TRBJ2-1 and V is TRBV7-2; D uncertain. Germline CDR1 SGHTA, CDR2 FQGNSA. This CDR3 comprises 13 residues. V lost 1 base, J lost 15 bases, and 16 bases lay in between. The CDR3, as DNA: TGTGCCAGCAGCTTAGAACAGAACACGAACTGGTTCTTC. Residues: CASSLEQNTNWFF.

This clone has only a few counts. The chain recombines TRBV4-3 with TRBJ1-6, with D unclear. Germline CDR1 is LGHNA and CDR2 is YSLEER. The CDR3 extends over 15 amino acids. The V end lost 0 bases, the J end lost 7 bases, and 10 bases lay between the germline ends. The CDR3 bases are TGCGCCAGCAGCCAAGAGGCCACGGAGAATTCACCCCTCCACTTT. Translating gives CASSQEATENSPLHF.

The chain uses TRBV6-4 and TRBJ2-2; maybe TRBD1 (6 bases). CDR1 MRHNA and CDR2 SNTAGT come from the germline V gene. The CDR3 has 20 amino acids. Trimming left V 6 bases short and J 4 bases short, with 30 bases between. CDR3 in DNA: TGTGCCAGCAGATCTTGTTCCGGAACCAGAATACAGGGTCGCACCGGGGAGCTGTTTTTT. Its protein product is CASRSCSGTRIQGRTGELFF.

The V gene is TRBV2, the J gene TRBJ2-3; the D is unclear. V was trimmed by 9 bases and J by 2 bases, leaving 6 bases between them. The CDR3 covers 11 residues. Germline loops: CDR1 SNHLY, CDR2 FYNNEI. The CDR3 protein is CASASTDTQYF. The CDR3 DNA reads TGTGCCAGTGCGTCCACAGATACGCAGTATTTT.

This chain joins TRBV11-2 and TRBJ2-5, with a tentative D call TRBD2 (7 bases). The CDR3 has 16 amino acids. CDR1 SGHAT and CDR2 FQNNGV come from the germline V gene. V was shortened by 5 bases and J by 3 bases, with 19 bases between the two germline ends. The CDR3, as DNA: TGTGCCAGCAGCCGTATGGGGGGGCATGGGGAAGAGACCCAGTACTTC. Encoded protein: CASSRMGGHGEETQYF.

This chain joins TRBV2 and TRBJ2-7, with TRBD1 identical over 8 bases. The length of the CDR3 is 16 residues. The germline CDR1 and CDR2 sequences are SNHLY and FYNNEI. J lost 0 bases, V lost 6 bases, and 10 bases had no gene match. DNA of the CDR3: TGTGCCAGCAGCAGACACCGGACAGGGCACTCCTACGAGCAGTACTTC. Protein: CASSRHRTGHSYEQYF.

This chain connects TRBV5-8 to TRBJ2-1; D possibly corresponds to TRBD2 (7 bases). The CDR3 is 16 residues long. The germline V and J ends were trimmed by 3 bases and 5 bases, with 18 bases remaining between them. Germline CDR1 and CDR2: SGHTS and YDEGEE. CDR3 sequence reads: CASSWFWGGRDNEQFF. DNA for the CDR3: TGTGCCAGCAGCTGGTTTTGGGGGGGCCGGGACAATGAGCAGTTCTTC.

There are a few counts of this clone. This chain links TRBV28 with TRBJ2-7; 10 bases are shared with TRBD1. The germline gives CDR1 MDHEN, CDR2 SYDVKM. V dropped 6 bases and J dropped 4; count of bases not matched to a gene: 9. The CDR3 has 15 amino acids. The DNA for the CDR3 is TGTGCCAGCAGCACCTCCGGGACAGGGGCTTACGAGCAGTACTTC. Its protein product is CASSTSGTGAYEQYF.

The chain carries TRBV7-3 and TRBJ2-7, with 8 bases identical to TRBD1. With 6 bases clipped from V and 3 bases from J, the junction kept 4 bases outside the gene matches. Germline CDR1 SGHTA, CDR2 FQGTGA. The CDR3 is 13 amino acids. The CDR3 is CASSWDRFYEQYF. For the CDR3, the DNA is TGTGCCAGCAGTTGGGACAGGTTCTACGAGCAGTACTTC.

V usage is TRBV11-2 and J usage is TRBJ2-1; 10 bases map to TRBD2. CDR1 and CDR2 (germline): SGHAT, FQNNGV. The V gene end was trimmed by 6 bases and the J gene end by 8 bases; junction bases not matched to a gene: 10. The CDR3 extends over 15 amino acids. In nucleotides, the CDR3 is TGTGCCAGCAGTCTCAGCGGGGGGGCCTTCTATGAGCAGTTCTTC. Its protein product is CASSLSGGAFYEQFF.